A selection of T cell receptor beta chains follows, all from one sample in a study of cytomegalovirus exposure and HLA in healthy donors. TCRdb keeps only in-frame clones here, not all; method: immunoSEQ multiplex PCR. The data show around 300,000 clones, nearly 90% seen once. Source material: PBMCs. The receptors were sampled from a man aged 25-45 years in good health and CMV-seronegative. Each CDR3 is given with its conserved first and last residue. D genes are given only for firm matches. Size values are once, few and many counts, or a class for expanded clones, and some rows have none.

d_call,v_call,j_call,clone_size,cdr3_nt,cdr3_aa
TRBD1,TRBV6-5,TRBJ1-1,-,TGTGCCAGCAGCCGAACGACAGGGAGCACTGAAGCTTTCTTT,CASSRTTGSTEAFF
-,TRBV5-5,TRBJ2-7,once,TGTGCCAGCAGCTTGGGTCTCGGACTTACTGGGTACGAGCAGTACTTC,CASSLGLGLTGYEQYF
TRBD2,TRBV7-2,TRBJ2-1,-,TGTGCCAGCAGCTTAGCCCCTAGCGGGGGGGTCGGCAATGAGCAGTTCTTC,CASSLAPSGGVGNEQFF
-,TRBV7-9,TRBJ1-2,-,TGTGCCAGCAGCCAAGGGGATTATGGCTACACCTTC,CASSQGDYGYTF
-,TRBV5-1,TRBJ2-5,-,TGCGCCAGCAGGTGGGGAGACCAAGAGACCCAGTACTTC,CASRWGDQETQYF
-,TRBV11-2,TRBJ2-7,once,TGTGCCAGCAACTGGGGCGACAGCTCCTACGAGCAGTACTTC,CASNWGDSSYEQYF
-,TRBV19,TRBJ2-2,-,TGTGCCAGTAGTTTTAGCCTTTATTATCGGAACACCGGGGAGCTGTTTTTT,CASSFSLYYRNTGELFF
-,TRBV2,TRBJ1-6,once,TGTGCCAGCAGGCGCCGGGACACGAGCTCCTATAATTCACCCCTCCACTTT,CASRRRDTSSYNSPLHF
TRBD2,TRBV15,TRBJ2-1,once,TGTGCCACCAGCACTAGCGGGGGGGCGAGTTACAATGAGCAGTTCTTC,CATSTSGGASYNEQFF
TRBD1,TRBV4-3,TRBJ1-6,few,TGCGCCAGCAGCCAAGGGGACAGGGCTTCACCCCTCCACTTT,CASSQGDRASPLHF
TRBD1,TRBV6-1,TRBJ2-7,-,TGTGCCAGCAGTGGGACAGGGGGGGGATACGAGCAGTACTTC,CASSGTGGGYEQYF
-,TRBV5-1,TRBJ2-1,-,TGCGCCAGCAGCTTGAGAGCCCGTGAGCAGTTCTTC,CASSLRAREQFF
TRBD2,TRBV9,TRBJ2-7,-,TGTGCCAGCAGCCCAGCGGGTAGCGGGGGGTACGACGAGCAGTACTTC,CASSPAGSGGYDEQYF
TRBD1,TRBV10-2,TRBJ1-1,-,TGCGCCAGCAGAGACAGGGTGAACACTGAAGCTTTCTTT,CASRDRVNTEAFF
-,TRBV9,TRBJ1-1,-,TGTGCCAGCTCGGGCCGGGGTGAAGCTTTCTTT,CASSGRGEAFF
TRBD1,TRBV27,TRBJ1-1,-,TGTGCCAGCAGTGTGCAGGGGGTGGGAACTGAAGCTTTCTTT,CASSVQGVGTEAFF
-,TRBV2,TRBJ1-2,-,TGTGCCAGCAGTTACTCAGGGGTCCGAGGCTACACCTTC,CASSYSGVRGYTF
-,TRBV10-1,TRBJ2-7,once,TGCGCCAGCAGTGAAGAACTAGCCCCCTACGAGCAGTACTTC,CASSEELAPYEQYF
TRBD1,TRBV2,TRBJ2-2,-,TGTGCCAGTAGGACAGGGTTCGGCACCGGGGAGCTGTTTTTT,CASRTGFGTGELFF
TRBD2,TRBV5-8,TRBJ2-2,-,TGTGCCAGCAGCTTCCTAGCGGGGGGATACACCGGGGAGCTGTTTTTT,CASSFLAGGYTGELFF
-,TRBV6-5,TRBJ1-6,-,TGTGCCAGCAGTTACCGCGGGACGGCGGAGGGCCCCCTCCACTTT,CASSYRGTAEGPLHF
TRBD1,TRBV6-1,TRBJ1-6,-,TGTGCCAGCAGGGCACAGGGGGGGAATTCACCCCTCCACTTT,CASRAQGGNSPLHF
-,TRBV6-6,TRBJ1-2,few,TGTGCCAGCAGTTACACGGGGACTGGTTATGGCTACACCTTC,CASSYTGTGYGYTF
-,TRBV4-1,TRBJ1-1,-,TGCGCCAGCAGCCGTGTAGGGGCTGAAGCTTTCTTT,CASSRVGAEAFF
-,TRBV18,TRBJ2-7,few,TGTGCCAGCTCACCAAGCGGTCAACTCTACGAGCAGTACTTC,CASSPSGQLYEQYF
TRBD1,TRBV30,TRBJ1-6,-,TGTGCCTGGGCTCCGGGACAGGCGGTTTCACCCCTCCACTTT,CAWAPGQAVSPLHF
-,TRBV10-3,TRBJ2-7,-,TGTGCCATCAGGGGGCAGTCCTACGAGCAGTACTTC,CAIRGQSYEQYF
-,TRBV5-6,TRBJ2-5,-,TGTGCCAGCAGCTTGGAGAACGATCGGGAGACCCAGTACTTC,CASSLENDRETQYF
-,TRBV4-1,TRBJ1-3,-,TGCGCCAGCAGCCACCCAGAAACTGGAAACACCATATATTTT,CASSHPETGNTIYF
TRBD1,TRBV5-6,TRBJ1-4,-,TGTGCCAGCAGCTCGATAGGACAGGGGGCCTTAAAACTGTTTTTT,CASSSIGQGALKLFF
TRBD1,TRBV7-9,TRBJ1-5,-,TGTGCCAGCAGCCCCATTGACAGGGGGAGCAATCAGCCCCAGCATTTT,CASSPIDRGSNQPQHF
-,TRBV19,TRBJ2-1,-,TGTGCCAGTAGTATAGTTGGGGGAGGACTAAGCTCCTACAATGAGCAGTTCTTC,CASSIVGGGLSSYNEQFF
-,TRBV5-1,TRBJ1-3,-,TGCGCCAGCTCCACAGGGCCTTCTGGAAACACCATATATTTT,CASSTGPSGNTIYF
TRBD1,TRBV6-1,TRBJ1-5,once,TGTGCCAGCAGTGACGGACAGGGGTATACTCAGCCCCAGCATTTT,CASSDGQGYTQPQHF
-,TRBV30,TRBJ1-4,once,TGTGCCTGGAGCGTCAAAGGGGCGTCTAATGAAAAACTGTTTTTT,CAWSVKGASNEKLFF
-,TRBV29-1,TRBJ2-3,-,TGCAGCGTTCTCAAAAATGGGGGGGCAGTACTGAGCACAGATACGCAGTATTTT,CSVLKNGGAVLSTDTQYF
TRBD2,TRBV7-9,TRBJ2-7,-,TGTGCCAGCAGCTTAGTTCGGGGGGTTAACTCCTACGAGCAGTACTTC,CASSLVRGVNSYEQYF
TRBD2,TRBV30,TRBJ2-5,-,TGTGCCTGGAGTGTTCGGGCTAGCGGTCGGGAGACCCAGTACTTC,CAWSVRASGRETQYF
-,TRBV27,TRBJ2-7,-,TGTGCCAGCGCTTCAGGGGAAGCCCCCTACGAGCAGTACTTC,CASASGEAPYEQYF
TRBD2,TRBV2,TRBJ2-4,-,TGTGCCAGCAGTCGGCCAAGCGGGGGGCTAGCCAAAAACATTCAGTACTTC,CASSRPSGGLAKNIQYF
-,TRBV5-1,TRBJ2-3,-,TGCGCCAGCAGCTTTTTCCCCGAGGGGGGGCTCGGGGATACGCAGTATTTT,CASSFFPEGGLGDTQYF
-,TRBV5-6,TRBJ1-2,-,TGTGCCAGCAGCCTCCAGGGGTTCTACTATGGCTACACCTTC,CASSLQGFYYGYTF
-,TRBV5-1,TRBJ1-1,once,TGCGCCAGCAGCGGCGAGCTGCTAGGTCGTGAAGCTTTCTTT,CASSGELLGREAFF
-,TRBV7-6,TRBJ2-7,-,TGTGCCAGCAGCTCGACCGGGTTAGACGCATACGAGCAGTACTTC,CASSSTGLDAYEQYF
TRBD2,TRBV6-6,TRBJ2-3,-,TGTGCCAGCAGCGTTAGCGGGGCAACGCAGTATTTT,CASSVSGATQYF
-,TRBV6-5,TRBJ2-1,-,TGTGCCAGCAGTTATGGGGGCCGAATCTCCACGGAGCAGTTCTTC,CASSYGGRISTEQFF
-,TRBV5-1,TRBJ1-1,few,TGCGCCAGCAGCCCCGGATCCGGGTCGAAAGCTTTCTTT,CASSPGSGSKAFF